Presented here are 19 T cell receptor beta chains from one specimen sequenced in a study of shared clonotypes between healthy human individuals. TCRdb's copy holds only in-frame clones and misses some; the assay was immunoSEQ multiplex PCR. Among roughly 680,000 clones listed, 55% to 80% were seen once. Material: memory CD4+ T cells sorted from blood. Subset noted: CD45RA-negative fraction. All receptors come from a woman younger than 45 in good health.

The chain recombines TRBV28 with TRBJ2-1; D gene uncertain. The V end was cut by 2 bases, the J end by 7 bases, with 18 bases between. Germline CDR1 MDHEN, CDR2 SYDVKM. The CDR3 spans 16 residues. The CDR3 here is CASSLSSYLLGNEQFF. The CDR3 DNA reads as TGTGCCAGCAGTTTAAGCAGTTATTTATTGGGGAATGAGCAGTTCTTC.

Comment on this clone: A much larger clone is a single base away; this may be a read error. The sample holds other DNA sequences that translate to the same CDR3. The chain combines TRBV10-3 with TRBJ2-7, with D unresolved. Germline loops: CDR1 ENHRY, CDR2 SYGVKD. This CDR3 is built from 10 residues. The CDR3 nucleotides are TGTGCCATCGGTGACTACGAGCAGTACTTC. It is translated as CAIGDYEQYF.

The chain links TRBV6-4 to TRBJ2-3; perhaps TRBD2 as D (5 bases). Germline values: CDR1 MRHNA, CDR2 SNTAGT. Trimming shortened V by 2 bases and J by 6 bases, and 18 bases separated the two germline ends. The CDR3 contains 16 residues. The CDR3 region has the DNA TGTGCCAGCAGTGACATGGCCAGCGGCGAAGGGGATACGCAGTATTTT. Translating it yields CASSDMASGEGDTQYF.

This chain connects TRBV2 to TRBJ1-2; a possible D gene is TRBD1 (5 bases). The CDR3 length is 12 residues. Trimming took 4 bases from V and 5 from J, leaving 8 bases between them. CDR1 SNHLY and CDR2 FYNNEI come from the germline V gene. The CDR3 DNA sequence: TGTGCCAGCAGTGCGACAGTGTATGGCTACACCTTC. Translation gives CASSATVYGYTF.

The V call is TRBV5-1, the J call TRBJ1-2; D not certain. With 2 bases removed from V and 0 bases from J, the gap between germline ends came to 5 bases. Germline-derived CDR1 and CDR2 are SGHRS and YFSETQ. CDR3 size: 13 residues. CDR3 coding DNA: TGCGCCAGCAGCTTCCTAGCTAACTATGGCTACACCTTC. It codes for CASSFLANYGYTF.

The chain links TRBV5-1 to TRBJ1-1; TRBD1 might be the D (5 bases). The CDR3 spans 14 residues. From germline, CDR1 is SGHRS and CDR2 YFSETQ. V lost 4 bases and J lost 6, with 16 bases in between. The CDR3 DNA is TGCGCCAGCAGCCTACCCCAGGGAAGTTCTGAAGCTTTCTTT. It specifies CASSLPQGSSEAFF.

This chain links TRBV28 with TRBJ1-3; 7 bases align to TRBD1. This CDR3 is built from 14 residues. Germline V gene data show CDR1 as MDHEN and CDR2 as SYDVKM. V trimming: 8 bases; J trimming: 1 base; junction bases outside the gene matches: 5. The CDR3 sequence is CASQGGFSGNTIYF. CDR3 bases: TGTGCCAGCCAGGGGGGGTTTTCTGGAAACACCATATATTTT.

CDR3: CASSQETGGGEAFF. The CDR3 DNA sequence: TGCGCCAGCAGCCAAGAAACCGGGGGTGGTGAAGCTTTCTTT. This rearrangement joins TRBV4-1 to TRBJ1-1; the D gene is possibly TRBD1 (5 bases). The germline CDR1 and CDR2 sequences are MGHRA and YSYEKL. V gave up 0 bases and J gave up 7 bases, with 12 bases separating them. There are 14 residues in the CDR3.

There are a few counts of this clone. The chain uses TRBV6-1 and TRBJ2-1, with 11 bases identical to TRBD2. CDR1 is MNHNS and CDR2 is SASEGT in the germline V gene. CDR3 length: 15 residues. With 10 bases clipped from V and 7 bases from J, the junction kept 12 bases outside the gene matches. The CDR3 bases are TGTGCCACTCCTCGGGGGCTAGCGGGAGGTAATGAGCAGTTCTTC. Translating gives CATPRGLAGGNEQFF.

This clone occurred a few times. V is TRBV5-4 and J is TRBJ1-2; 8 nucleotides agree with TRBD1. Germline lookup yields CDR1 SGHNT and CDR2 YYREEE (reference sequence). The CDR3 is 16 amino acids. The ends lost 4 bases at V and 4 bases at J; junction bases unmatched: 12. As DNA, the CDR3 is TGTGCCAGCAGCCCAGGGACAGGTTCTTCTACCTATGGCTACACCTTC. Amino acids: CASSPGTGSSTYGYTF.

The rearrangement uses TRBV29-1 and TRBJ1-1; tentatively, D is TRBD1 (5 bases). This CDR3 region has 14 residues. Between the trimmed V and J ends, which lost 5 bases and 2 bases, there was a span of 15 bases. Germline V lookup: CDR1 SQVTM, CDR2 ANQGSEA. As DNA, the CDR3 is TGCAGCGTTTGGGTCGGCAGGGAAAACACTGAAGCTTTCTTT. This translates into CSVWVGRENTEAFF.

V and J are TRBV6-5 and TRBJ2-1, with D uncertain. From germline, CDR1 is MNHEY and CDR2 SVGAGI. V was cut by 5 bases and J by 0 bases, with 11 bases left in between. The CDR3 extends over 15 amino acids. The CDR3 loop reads CASSPTRSSYNEQFF. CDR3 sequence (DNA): TGTGCCAGCAGTCCCACTCGGAGCTCCTACAATGAGCAGTTCTTC.

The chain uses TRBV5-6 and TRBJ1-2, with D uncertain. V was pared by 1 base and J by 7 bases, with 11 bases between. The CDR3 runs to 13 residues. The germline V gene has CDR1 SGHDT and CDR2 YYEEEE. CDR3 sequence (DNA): TGTGCCAGCAGCTTGAAGCCCCCCGCTGGCTACACCTTC. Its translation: CASSLKPPAGYTF. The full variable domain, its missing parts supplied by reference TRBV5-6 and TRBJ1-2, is DAGVTQSPTHLIKTRGQQVTLRCSPKSGHDTVSWYQQALGQGPQFIFQYYEEEERQRGNFPDRFSGHQFPNYSSELNVNALLLGDSALYLCASSLKPPAGYTFGSGTRLTVV.

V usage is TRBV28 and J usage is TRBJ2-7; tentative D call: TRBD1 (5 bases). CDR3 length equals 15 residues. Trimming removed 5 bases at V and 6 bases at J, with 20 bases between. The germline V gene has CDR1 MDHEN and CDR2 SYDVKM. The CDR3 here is CASSLTGRAAREQYF. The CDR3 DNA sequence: TGTGCCAGCAGTCTCACGGGCAGGGCAGCCCGCGAGCAGTACTTC.

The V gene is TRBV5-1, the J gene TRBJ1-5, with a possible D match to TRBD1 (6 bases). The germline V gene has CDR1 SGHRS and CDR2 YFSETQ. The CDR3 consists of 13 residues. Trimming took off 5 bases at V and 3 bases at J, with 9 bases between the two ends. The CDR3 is CASSTGFNQPQHF. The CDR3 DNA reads TGCGCCAGCAGTACAGGGTTCAATCAGCCCCAGCATTTT.

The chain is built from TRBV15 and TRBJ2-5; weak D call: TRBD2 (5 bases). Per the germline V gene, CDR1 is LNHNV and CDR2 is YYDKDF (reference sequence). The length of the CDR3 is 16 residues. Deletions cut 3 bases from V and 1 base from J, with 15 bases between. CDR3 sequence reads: CATSSGLLSGQETQYF. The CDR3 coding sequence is TGTGCCACCAGCAGTGGACTGTTGAGTGGCCAAGAGACCCAGTACTTC.

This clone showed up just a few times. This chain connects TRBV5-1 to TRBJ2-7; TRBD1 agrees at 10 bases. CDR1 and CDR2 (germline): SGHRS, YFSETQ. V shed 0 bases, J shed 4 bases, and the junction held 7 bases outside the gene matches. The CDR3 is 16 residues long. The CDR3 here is CASSLAPGQGEYEQYF. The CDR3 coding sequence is TGCGCCAGCAGCTTGGCCCCTGGACAGGGGGAGTACGAGCAGTACTTC.

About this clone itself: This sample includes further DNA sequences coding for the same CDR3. The CDR3 bases are TGTGCCTGGAGCAGGGGGGGGACAGATACGCAGTATTTT. Protein: CAWSRGGTDTQYF. The chain combines TRBV30 with TRBJ2-3; D possibly uses TRBD1 or TRBD2 (7 bases each). Per the germline V gene, CDR1 is GTSNPN and CDR2 is SVGIG (reference sequence). This CDR3 region has 13 residues. V shed 3 bases and J shed 3 bases, with 10 bases lying between them. Drawing the rest from reference TRBV30 and TRBJ2-3, the complete variable domain is SQTIHQWPATLVQPVGSPLSLECTVEGTSNPNLYWYRQAAGRGLQLLFYSVGIGQISSEVPQNLSASRPQDRQFILSSKKLLLSDSGFYLCAWSRGGTDTQYFGPGTRLTVL.

CDR3 in amino acids: CASSSGHAYQETQYF. The CDR3 DNA reads TGTGCCAGCAGTTCGGGACATGCGTACCAAGAGACCCAGTACTTC. This rearrangement joins TRBV28 to TRBJ2-5; D is possibly TRBD1 (6 bases). With 4 bases removed from V and 0 bases from J, the gap between germline ends came to 12 bases. The CDR3 has 15 residues. The germline CDR1 and CDR2 sequences are MDHEN and SYDVKM.